This TCR beta chain was sequenced for a study of spatial heterogeneity in lung cancer. From the 5' RACE reads, TCRdb called clonotypes with MiXCR, one entry per CDR3 protein. The sample has around 110,000 distinct CDR3 sequences, 12% seen once. The time point here: blood at routine non-recurrence follow-up after resection. Unsorted samples of tumor, nontumor lung or frozen PBMC had their whole RNA sequenced. The source is a male donor with early-stage non-small cell lung cancer. The sequenced sample was PBMCs, obtained at follow-up.

This chain's CDR3 is CASSLTGLASVETQYF. The CDR3, as DNA: TGTGCCAGCAGCTTGACGGGGCTAGCGTCTGTCGAGACCCAGTACTTC. V usage is TRBV5-6 and J usage is TRBJ2-5; possibly TRBD2 for D (6 bases). The CDR3 is made up of 16 amino acids. V gave up 1 base and J gave up 5 bases, with 18 bases separating them. Germline-derived CDR1 and CDR2 are SGHDT and YYEEEE.